One and the same sample provided the 11 T cell receptor beta chains below, sequenced in a study of T cell responses to AZD1222 COVID-19 vaccine. Sequencing used immunoSEQ multiplex PCR; TCRdb keeps in-frame clones, though not all of them. The sample records some 150,000 clones, 90% being singletons. The sequenced sample was peripheral blood, obtained 28 days after the second AZD1222 dose. Source of these receptors: an adult who received the AZD1222 COVID-19 vaccine.

This clone was seen a single time. This rearrangement joins TRBV29-1 to TRBJ2-7, with D uncertain. Looked up from germline, CDR1 is SQVTM and CDR2 is ANQGSEA. The CDR3 is 11 residues long. V was shortened by 7 bases and J by 1 base, with 8 bases between the two germline ends. The CDR3 DNA is TGCAGCGCCCTCGGGTCCTACGAGCAGTACTTC. Translated: CSALGSYEQYF.

The chain is built from TRBV28 and TRBJ2-7, with 7 positions matching TRBD1. The CDR3 loop spans 16 amino acids. The ends lost 7 bases at V and 9 bases at J; junction bases unmatched: 21. CDR1 and CDR2 from the germline V gene are MDHEN and SYDVKM. CDR3 sequence (DNA): TGTGCCAGCACCCCCCCCTCCGGGACAGTTGATTCTGGGCAGTACTTC. Translation: CASTPPSGTVDSGQYF.

The chain is built from TRBV5-1 and TRBJ2-5, with TRBD1 matching 7 bases. Germline V gene sequence: CDR1 SGHRS, CDR2 YFSETQ. This CDR3 spans 15 amino acids. V dropped 4 bases and J dropped 1; count of bases not matched to a gene: 7. The CDR3 nucleotides read TGCGCCAGCAGCACACAAGGGACAGTCCAAGAGACCCAGTACTTC. Translating it yields CASSTQGTVQETQYF. Drawing the rest from reference TRBV5-1 and TRBJ2-5, the complete variable domain is KAGVTQTPRYLIKTRGQQVTLSCSPISGHRSVSWYQQTPGQGLQFLFEYFSETQRNKGNFPGRFSGRQFSNSRSEMNVSTLELGDSALYLCASSTQGTVQETQYFGPGTRLLVL.

This chain joins TRBV6-6 and TRBJ1-3; perhaps TRBD1 as D (6 bases). The CDR3 totals 16 residues. Trimming pared 5 bases from V and 2 bases from J, leaving 16 bases between. Germline V gene data show CDR1 as MNHNY and CDR2 as SVGAGI (reference sequence). Written as DNA, the CDR3 is TGTGCCAGCAGTACCACAGGGCGGAGTGCTGGAAACACCATATATTTT. This gives the protein CASSTTGRSAGNTIYF.

This clone was counted once. The chain is built from TRBV10-3 and TRBJ2-3; 9 nucleotides match TRBD2. V dropped 3 bases and J dropped 5; count of bases not matched to a gene: 6. The CDR3 length is 15 residues. From germline, CDR1 is ENHRY and CDR2 SYGVKD. The chain's CDR3 is CAISEPRGGEDTQYF. Written as DNA, the CDR3 is TGTGCCATCAGTGAACCGCGGGGGGGTGAAGATACGCAGTATTTT.

The rearrangement joins TRBV3-1 (or the pseudogene TRBV3-2) to TRBJ1-2; no clear D gene. This CDR3 is 15 amino acids long. Trimming shortened V by 0 bases and J by 5 bases, and 13 bases separated the two germline ends. Germline lookup yields CDR1 LGHDT and CDR2 YNNKEL (reference sequence). CDR3 nucleotides: TGTGCCAGCAGCCAAGATTGGGCGAGAACTTATGGCTACACCTTC. This gives the protein CASSQDWARTYGYTF.

V is TRBV2 and J is TRBJ2-7; no reliable D call. Per germline, CDR1 SNHLY and CDR2 FYNNEI. Trimming left V 4 bases short and J 6 bases short, with 7 bases between. The CDR3 spans 11 residues. The CDR3 sequence is CASSVSFEQYF. The CDR3 DNA reads as TGTGCCAGCAGTGTTAGTTTCGAGCAGTACTTC. The complete variable domain, with remaining parts taken from reference TRBV2 and TRBJ2-7, reads EPEVTQTPSHQVTQMGQEVILRCVPISNHLYFYWYRQILGQKVEFLVSFYNNEISEKSEIFDDQFSVERPDGSNFTLKIRSTKLEDSAMYFCASSVSFEQYFGPGTRLTVT.

This chain joins TRBV9 and TRBJ2-5; D could derive from TRBD1 or TRBD2 (5 bases each). Trimming removed 0 bases from V and 5 bases from J, with 11 bases in between. There are 14 residues in the CDR3. Germline CDR1 SGDLS, CDR2 YYNGEE. The DNA of the CDR3 is TGTGCCAGCAGCGTAGGATCGGGGCCGGAGACCCAGTACTTC. Translated, it gives CASSVGSGPETQYF.

This clone showed up just once. The V and J genes are TRBV5-1 and TRBJ2-2; 15 bases fit TRBD2. Germline values: CDR1 SGHRS, CDR2 YFSETQ. This CDR3 contains 16 residues. Trimming cost V 2 bases and J 5 bases; bases outside gene matches: 1. The CDR3 spells CASSFGTSGGTGELFF. CDR3 in DNA: TGCGCCAGCAGCTTTGGGACTAGCGGGGGGACCGGGGAGCTGTTTTTT.

This sequence joins TRBV30 and TRBJ2-7, with D maybe TRBD2 (5 bases). The CDR3 has 13 residues. V dropped 1 base and J dropped 9 bases, with 16 bases sitting between them. CDR1 is GTSNPN and CDR2 is SVGIG in the germline V gene (reference sequence). The CDR3 protein is CAWSDPDSVGQYF. CDR3 nucleotide sequence: TGTGCCTGGAGTGACCCGGACTCAGTTGGGCAGTACTTC.

The V call is TRBV4-1, the J call TRBJ1-1; D is ambiguous. The ends were cut back, 1 base at V and 1 base at J, with 10 bases in the middle. This CDR3 contains 15 residues. Germline V gene sequence: CDR1 MGHRA, CDR2 YSYEKL. The CDR3 nucleotides are TGCGCCAGCAGCCAAGTTCCGCAGAAGAACACTGAAGCTTTCTTT. Its translation is CASSQVPQKNTEAFF.